The present T cell receptor beta chain was sequenced within a study of neurological immune-mediated disorders (dated by TCRdb to the late 2010s). Turning to the overall study: Using UMI-based sequencing, the study compared peripheral blood TCR-beta repertoires from patients with HTLV-I-associated myelopathy (HAM/TSP), patients with multiple sclerosis, and healthy controls. Of the approximately 70 subjects in the cohort, around 15 were HAM/TSP patients, some 34 were multiple sclerosis patients, and 20 were healthy controls. Alongside PBMC samples, the set of 80 to 130 TCR-beta libraries contained longitudinal samples, technical triplicates, and paired CD4+ and CD8+ T-cell subsets that had been sorted.

To synthesize cDNA, template-switch 5'RACE was performed with a primer carrying a 10-nucleotide random unique molecular identifier so that each TCR transcript was tagged. Over 160 million TCR-beta sequences, covering 15-18 subjects, were produced in each sequencing run. Total RNA was extracted with the RNeasy kit. TCR-beta VDJ regions were amplified with primers for the TCR constant region and the 5'RACE anchor, using the KAPA Real-time Library Amplification kit. A first PCR added sample indexes and Illumina adaptors, and a second PCR then raised library yield. After Ampure bead purification, the roughly 650 bp TCR product was size-selected on a 2% E-gel SizeSelection system. Before pooling, libraries had their quality checked on a Bioanalyzer, their concentration measured with Qubit, and their quantity determined with the Kapa Library Quantification kit. An Illumina HiSeq 2500 sequenced the libraries paired-end 2 x 150 bp. To increase sequence diversity, about 25-31% phiX was spiked into each library pool. In the source study's methods: Quality-filtered reads were processed with the UMI-based MiGEC pipeline, which removed over 75% of raw TCR sequences during error correction. VDJ genes were aligned to IMGT germline references, and each clonotype was defined by a unique CDR3 amino acid sequence together with V-J genes. Clonal expansion, Shannon diversity and CDR3 relatedness (CalcPairwiseDistances, ClusterSamples) were evaluated with VDJtools, and phylogenetic trees were built with CLCbio workbench. Clones with at least 8 unique UMIs were defined as expanded, with this threshold being based on coefficient-of-variation modelling across technical triplicates. TCRdb ran its own pipeline on the public reads, namely fastp trimming at Q25 and MiXCR clone calling, and kept in-frame beta chains. Each CDR3 protein appears once, grouped with its most common genes and DNA. What appears here as the V and J calls and clone size reflects TCRdb's work, not the paper's. This sample lists about 16,000 distinct CDR3 sequences; about 15% were detected once. The ten top clones hold about 13% of the sample.

Libraries from unsorted PBMCs were made from 2 million PBMCs kept in RNAlater at -80 degrees C until RNA extraction. Peripheral blood was subjected to Ficoll-Hypaque density gradient centrifugation to isolate PBMCs, which were then cryopreserved in liquid nitrogen. This clonotype appeared many times. Its target antigen remains unknown. No quality values exist for individual bases; no much larger clone is one base distant. Broader findings and caveats from the paper: The highest TCR clonal expansion was observed in HAM/TSP patients, whereas the lowest was observed in MS patients, even when compared with healthy controls. Across subjects, expanded clones never shared an identical CDR3 amino acid sequence, which suggests that the TCR-beta repertoires in every group were private.

The CDR3, cysteine through phenylalanine, is 15 amino acids long. Solely the CDR3 DNA is kept, with 45 bases framed from the first base. From a lookup of the germline V gene (reference sequence), CDR1 and CDR2 are SGHNT and YYREEE. The V and J ends are trimmed by 4 bases and 1 base, leaving 11 bases between them. This receptor was obtained from a man aged 55 to 69 with HTLV-1-associated myelopathy (HAM/TSP). The chain employs TRBV5-4 and TRBJ2-2; the D gene assignment is perhaps TRBD1 or TRBD2, with each matching 5 bases. The sample was PBMCs. The CDR3 region reads CASSPGAGNTGELFF. At the DNA level, the sequence is TGTGCCAGCAGCCCTGGGGCGGGGAACACCGGGGAGCTGTTTTTT.